This paragraph reports one TCR beta chain. Antigen: not known. The data derive from a study of T cell responses to AZD1222 COVID-19 vaccine. Points from the study as a whole: Sampled repertoires all dated from after the peak T cell response. With two AZD1222 doses given, Spike-specific TCR breadth and depth both rose.

The length of the CDR3 is 18 residues. The trim removed 4 bases at V and 6 bases at J, leaving 10 bases unmatched. The germline CDR1 and CDR2 sequences are LGHDT and YNNKEL (reference sequence). Clones were read by immunoSEQ multiplex PCR, and TCRdb kept only the in-frame ones, dropping some. The table lists some 180,000 clones, 90% to 95% of them singletons. The chain employs TRBV3-1 (or the pseudogene TRBV3-2) and TRBJ2-1; 15 bases line up with TRBD2. This TCR derives from an adult who received the MenACWY meningococcal vaccine as a control. Sequences were derived from peripheral blood, sampled 28 days after the second dose of the MenACWY control vaccine. The DNA of the CDR3 is TGTGCCAGCAGCCCACACGGGACTAGCGGGGGGCGCCCCAATGAGCAGTTCTTC. Its protein is CASSPHGTSGGRPNEQFF.